The 26 T cell receptor beta chains below come from one sample, sequenced in a study of T cell changes during pregnancy in multiple sclerosis. Profiling relied on immunoSEQ multiplex PCR, and the TCRdb table lists in-frame clones only, not all of them. The table records tens of thousands of clones, 80% to 95% of them present only once. The sequencing here drew on CD4+ T cells from peripheral blood mononuclear cells, taken in the first trimester of pregnancy. The origin of the receptors is a female donor with multiple sclerosis, enrolled in a pregnancy study.

The V and J genes are TRBV10-3 and TRBJ2-2; 7 bases align to TRBD1. The germline gives CDR1 ENHRY, CDR2 SYGVKD. This CDR3 has 14 amino acids. The V segment lost 4 bases and the J segment 6 bases; nucleotides outside the gene matches: 5. The CDR3 region is CAISVVQGSGELFF. The CDR3 nucleotides read TGTGCCATCAGTGTAGTACAGGGGTCCGGGGAGCTGTTTTTT.

V and J are TRBV29-1 and TRBJ2-5; TRBD1 matches 9 bases. Germline V gene sequence: CDR1 SQVTM, CDR2 ANQGSEA. The CDR3 spans 14 residues. V dropped 3 bases and J dropped 1; count of bases not matched to a gene: 3. The CDR3 DNA sequence: TGCAGCGTTGATACAGGGGGCTCCCAAGAGACCCAGTACTTC. Encoded protein: CSVDTGGSQETQYF.

The CDR3 is CASSEDRFGETQYF. Here the CDR3 DNA reads TGTGCCAGCAGTGAAGACAGGTTCGGTGAGACCCAGTACTTC. The chain couples TRBV6-1 to TRBJ2-5; D possibly corresponds to TRBD1 (5 bases). In germline, CDR1 is MNHNS, CDR2 SASEGT. V lost 1 base and J 5 bases, leaving 11 bases between the germline ends. CDR3 length equals 14 residues.

The rearrangement links TRBV9 to TRBJ2-7, with D perhaps matching TRBD2 (6 bases). The CDR3 loop spans 14 amino acids. Trimming took 2 bases from V and 7 from J, leaving 16 bases between them. Germline V gene sequence: CDR1 SGDLS, CDR2 YYNGEE. CDR3 in amino acids: CASSVGTALREQYF. DNA for the CDR3: TGTGCCAGCAGCGTCGGGACTGCCCTGCGGGAGCAGTACTTC. Looking up the rest from reference TRBV9 and TRBJ2-7 gives the full variable domain: DSGVTQTPKHLITATGQRVTLRCSPRSGDLSVYWYQQSLDQGLQFLIQYYNGEERAKGNILERFSAQQFPDLHSELNLSSLELGDSALYFCASSVGTALREQYFGPGTRLTVT.

The chain combines TRBV29-1 with TRBJ2-7; 8 bases agree with TRBD1. Germline CDR1 reads SQVTM; CDR2 reads ANQGSEA. The CDR3 sequence is 14 residues long. Trimming at V came to 5 bases and at J to 7 bases, leaving 13 bases not matched to a gene. CDR3 sequence (DNA): TGCAGCGTTAGAACCCAGGGGGCCAGGGGGGAGCAGTACTTC. Translation: CSVRTQGARGEQYF.

The V call is TRBV29-1, the J call TRBJ2-5; D unclear. The V end was cut by 6 bases, the J end by 2 bases, with 10 bases between. Per the germline V gene, CDR1 is SQVTM and CDR2 is ANQGSEA. The CDR3 contains 12 residues. In nucleotides, the CDR3 is TGCAGCGTAGGAGTCCGGCAAGAGACCCAGTACTTC. Translating gives CSVGVRQETQYF.

This chain links TRBV28 with TRBJ2-2; no firm D call. From germline, CDR1 is MDHEN and CDR2 SYDVKM. The V gene lost 2 bases and the J gene lost 8 bases, with 15 bases spanning the gap. The CDR3 totals 15 residues. CDR3 DNA: TGTGCCAGCAGTTTAATGAGGTTAAACGTGGGGGAGCTGTTTTTT. This codes for CASSLMRLNVGELFF.

The chain uses TRBV19 and TRBJ2-7, with 9 bases fitting TRBD1. Trimming cost V 4 bases and J 3 bases; bases outside gene matches: 7. CDR3 length: 15 amino acids. CDR1 and CDR2 (germline): LNHDA, SQIVND (reference sequence). The CDR3 here is CASSTSGTGNYEQYF. The CDR3 DNA sequence: TGTGCCAGTAGTACCTCTGGGACAGGGAACTACGAGCAGTACTTC. The full variable domain, with the rest looked up from reference TRBV19 and TRBJ2-7, is DGGITQSPKYLFRKEGQNVTLSCEQNLNHDAMYWYRQDPGQGLRLIYYSQIVNDFQKGDIAEGYSVSREKKESFPLTVTSAQKNPTAFYLCASSTSGTGNYEQYFGPGTRLTVT.

The CDR3 sequence is CASSEDNNYGYTF. CDR3 DNA: TGTGCCAGCAGTGAGGACAATAACTATGGCTACACCTTC. The rearrangement uses TRBV28 and TRBJ1-2; D perhaps matches TRBD1 (5 bases). Germline V gene data show CDR1 as MDHEN and CDR2 as SYDVKM. V was clipped by 5 bases and J by 1 base, with 8 bases between them. The CDR3 covers 13 residues.

V and J are TRBV19 and TRBJ1-2; the D gene is possibly TRBD1 (5 bases). Germline assignment: CDR1 LNHDA and CDR2 SQIVND (reference sequence). The V end lost 3 bases, the J end lost 5 bases, and 19 bases lay between the germline ends. The CDR3 runs to 16 residues. CDR3 sequence (DNA): TGTGCCAGTAGTATTAGTCGGACGGATCCAGGGTATGGCTACACCTTC. Encoded protein: CASSISRTDPGYGYTF. Supplemented by reference TRBV19 and TRBJ1-2, the full variable domain reads DGGITQSPKYLFRKEGQNVTLSCEQNLNHDAMYWYRQDPGQGLRLIYYSQIVNDFQKGDIAEGYSVSREKKESFPLTVTSAQKNPTAFYLCASSISRTDPGYGYTFGSGTRLTVV.

This chain joins TRBV9 and TRBJ2-1; 8 bases agree with TRBD2. The CDR3 has 15 amino acids. Germline V gene data show CDR1 as SGDLS and CDR2 as YYNGEE. J was trimmed by 7 bases and V by 0 bases; bases with no gene match: 6. In nucleotides, the CDR3 is TGTGCCAGCAGCGTAGCGGGAGGGCCGGGGAATGAGCAGTTCTTC. It yields the protein CASSVAGGPGNEQFF.

The CDR3 spells CASSPAARNKKQFF. For the CDR3, the DNA is TGTGCCAGCAGCCCGGCGGCCCGCAACAAAAAGCAGTTCTTC. The genes are TRBV7-2 and TRBJ2-1; D gene ambiguous. Trimming cost V 5 bases and J 11 bases, with 19 bases left between them. In germline, CDR1 is SGHTA, CDR2 FQGNSA. The length of the CDR3 is 14 residues.

CDR3 region: CASSLGLAGASYNEQFF. CDR3 in DNA: TGTGCCAGCAGCCTCGGACTAGCGGGAGCGTCCTACAATGAGCAGTTCTTC. The genes are TRBV11-2 and TRBJ2-1, with 13 bases that match TRBD2. This CDR3 contains 17 residues. The J segment lost 1 base and the V segment lost 5 bases, leaving 5 bases of the junction unmatched. Germline CDR1 SGHAT, CDR2 FQNNGV.

The chain is built from TRBV5-1 and TRBJ2-3; TRBD1 is a possible D gene (6 bases). Trimming shortened V by 0 bases and J by 5 bases, and 16 bases separated the two germline ends. The CDR3 covers 16 residues. CDR1 and CDR2 (germline): SGHRS, YFSETQ. The CDR3 nucleotides are TGCGCCAGCAGCTTGGCAGGGGAAACTGGTAGAGATACGCAGTATTTT. Translation gives CASSLAGETGRDTQYF.

This sequence joins TRBV5-1 and TRBJ1-1, with 8 bases lining up with TRBD1. The CDR3 spans 15 residues. Per the germline V gene, CDR1 is SGHRS and CDR2 is YFSETQ. With V trimmed by 0 bases and J by 4 bases, 5 bases remained unmatched. CDR3 bases: TGCGCCAGCAGCTTGGAGGACAGGGATACCACTGAAGCTTTCTTT. Its translation is CASSLEDRDTTEAFF.

The chain couples TRBV19 to TRBJ2-7; the match to TRBD1 covers 7 bases. This CDR3 is built from 13 residues. Germline values: CDR1 LNHDA, CDR2 SQIVND (reference sequence). Trimming removed 5 bases from V and 5 bases from J; junction bases left unmatched: 6. DNA for the CDR3: TGTGCCAGTAGTCTCGGGACAGATAACGAGCAGTACTTC. Its protein is CASSLGTDNEQYF.

The genes are TRBV7-2 and TRBJ2-1; TRBD1 aligns across 9 bases. The length of the CDR3 is 15 residues. Germline CDR1 is SGHTA and CDR2 is FQGNSA. The junction had 10 bases not matched to a gene; V was cut back by 5 bases and J by 8 bases. CDR3 DNA sequence: TGTGCCAGCAGCCGCAGTACAGGGGGCGGATATGAGCAGTTCTTC. Protein product: CASSRSTGGGYEQFF.

This clone was recorded once. This chain joins TRBV28 and TRBJ2-7; possibly TRBD1 for D (6 bases). The CDR3 totals 14 residues. The V end was cut by 6 bases, the J end by 1 base, with 13 bases between. From germline, CDR1 is MDHEN and CDR2 SYDVKM. The DNA of the CDR3 is TGTGCCAGCAGCGAACAGGGTTTATCCTACGAGCAGTACTTC. Its translation is CASSEQGLSYEQYF.

This chain uses TRBV28 with TRBJ1-1; maybe TRBD1 (6 bases). The germline CDR1 and CDR2 sequences are MDHEN and SYDVKM. V shed 5 bases and J shed 1 base, with 11 bases lying between them. The CDR3 is 14 amino acids. Here the CDR3 reads CASSQTGANTEAFF. CDR3 DNA sequence: TGTGCCAGCAGTCAGACAGGCGCGAACACTGAAGCTTTCTTT.

The genes are TRBV19 and TRBJ2-2; tentatively, D is TRBD2 (6 bases). This CDR3 contains 16 residues. CDR1 and CDR2 (germline): LNHDA, SQIVND (reference sequence). Trimming took 4 bases from V and 2 from J, leaving 14 bases between them. CDR3 bases: TGTGCCAGTAGTACCCTCACCGGGGGAAACACCGGGGAGCTGTTTTTT. It specifies CASSTLTGGNTGELFF.

J is TRBJ2-3 and V is TRBV5-4, with D maybe TRBD2 (7 bases). The germline gives CDR1 SGHNT, CDR2 YYREEE (reference sequence). V lost 4 bases and J lost 3, with 15 bases in between. The CDR3 has 15 amino acids. Here the CDR3 reads CASSPGEGGTDTQYF. CDR3 nucleotide sequence: TGTGCCAGCAGCCCTGGAGAGGGGGGGACAGATACGCAGTATTTT.

The V and J genes are TRBV7-2 and TRBJ2-7; possibly TRBD1 for D (6 bases). The germline V gene has CDR1 SGHTA and CDR2 FQGNSA. The CDR3 has 13 amino acids. V lost 2 bases and J 3 bases, leaving 8 bases between the germline ends. CDR3 sequence (DNA): TGTGCCAGCAGCTTATTAGGGGGCTACGAGCAGTACTTC. It codes for CASSLLGGYEQYF.

The table lists this clone with a count of one. V and J are TRBV5-1 and TRBJ2-5; 7 bases match TRBD2. This CDR3 region has 15 residues. The junction had 3 bases not matched to a gene; V was cut back by 0 bases and J by 1 base. CDR1 is SGHRS, CDR2 YFSETQ, per germline. The CDR3 nucleotides are TGCGCCAGCAGCTTGGCCGGGACTACCCAAGAGACCCAGTACTTC. This gives the protein CASSLAGTTQETQYF.

The table lists this clone with a count of one. The chain links TRBV28 to TRBJ2-5, with D perhaps TRBD1 (6 bases). Trimming shortened V by 6 bases and J by 5 bases, and 13 bases separated the two germline ends. This CDR3 spans 13 amino acids. Germline CDR1 is MDHEN and CDR2 is SYDVKM. The chain's CDR3 is CASSPTGRETQYF. The CDR3, as DNA: TGTGCCAGCAGCCCGACAGGTCGGGAGACCCAGTACTTC.

This clone was picked up one time. This chain links TRBV5-1 with TRBJ2-3, with 12 bases lining up with TRBD1. This CDR3 is built from 16 residues. Germline lookup yields CDR1 SGHRS and CDR2 YFSETQ. V shed 0 bases, J shed 5 bases, and the junction held 4 bases outside the gene matches. CDR3 sequence (DNA): TGCGCCAGCAGCTTGGGGGACAGGGGGCCGGGAGATACGCAGTATTTT. Translating it yields CASSLGDRGPGDTQYF.

V is TRBV5-1 and J is TRBJ2-7; 9 positions agree with TRBD2. CDR3 length: 16 residues. Germline CDR1 and CDR2: SGHRS and YFSETQ. V dropped 4 bases and J dropped 2; count of bases not matched to a gene: 10. The CDR3 protein is CASSPAGSGRTYEQYF. CDR3 in DNA: TGCGCCAGCAGCCCCGCAGGGAGCGGGAGGACCTACGAGCAGTACTTC. Together with reference TRBV5-1 and TRBJ2-7, the CDR3 gives the full variable domain: KAGVTQTPRYLIKTRGQQVTLSCSPISGHRSVSWYQQTPGQGLQFLFEYFSETQRNKGNFPGRFSGRQFSNSRSEMNVSTLELGDSALYLCASSPAGSGRTYEQYFGPGTRLTVT.